This TCR beta chain was captured in a study of blood T cell repertoires in COVID-19. Across the study: COVID-19 samples, acute and convalescent, were from the United States, Italy and Spain.

Trimming pared 6 bases from V and 3 bases from J, leaving 14 bases between. The germline V gene has CDR1 SEHNR and CDR2 FQNEAQ (reference sequence). This CDR3 comprises 15 residues. Recruitment covered about two dozen US areas and drew participants whose ages spanned roughly 18 to 89 years. Recovered status applied to Cohort 3 donors who had two consecutive negative PCRs. It also applied to those with clearance or with symptom resolution. Original data processing: Nucleated cell counts were estimated from reference gene primer amplification. Generated by immunoSEQ multiplex PCR, the TCRdb table keeps only in-frame clones and is missing some. V, J and clone size reflect that table, while D and trimming were determined from the DNA. The sample shows over 250,000 clones, 80% to 90% of them seen only once.

V and J are TRBV7-9 and TRBJ1-4, with a tentative D call TRBD1 (6 bases). The sequencing input was PBMCs or T cells enriched from blood (not recorded which). This TCR was sampled from a woman under 30 who had recovered from COVID-19. CDR3 amino acids: CASRKQGRPNEKLFF. CDR3 coding DNA: TGTGCCAGCAGGAAACAGGGCCGCCCTAATGAAAAACTGTTTTTT. Together with reference TRBV7-9 and TRBJ1-4, the CDR3 gives the full variable domain: DTGVSQNPRHKITKRGQNVTFRCDPISEHNRLYWYRQTLGQGPEFLTYFQNEAQLEKSRLLSDRFSAERPKGSFSTLEIQRTEQGDSAMYLCASRKQGRPNEKLFFGSGTQLSVL.